Each of the 21 T cell receptor gamma chains below was sequenced from the same sample in a study of γδ T cells in repeated Plasmodium falciparum infection. TCRdb redid clone calling on the multiplex PCR reads using CATT. The sample includes 25,000 to 30,000 gamma-chain clones, 3% of them seen just once. Bulk repertoires came from Vgamma9/Vdelta2+ or Vdelta2-negative gammadelta T cells flow-sorted from PBMC. Sequencing was done on a sample of gamma-delta T cells from blood. Every receptor here comes from a pool of human donors (malaria-infected and uninfected, not separated).

This clone was recorded many times. The chain is built from TRGV8 and TRGJ1 or TRGJ2. This CDR3 has 13 residues. The germline gives CDR1 VENAVY, CDR2 YDSYNSRV. V lost 1 base to trimming and J lost 12 bases; unmatched junction nucleotides: 12. The DNA for the CDR3 is TGTGCCACCTGGGATAGAACGGCCGCTGCGAAACTCTTT. Its protein is CATWDRTAAAKLF.

A remark on this clone: A far more abundant clone sits one base away, making this likely a read error. No J gene was called, and the V gene is TRGV4. CDR1 and CDR2 (germline): EGSTGY, YDSYTSSV. The CDR3 extends over 13 amino acids. CDR3 sequence: CATWGTNYYKKLF. DNA of the CDR3: TGTGCCACCTGGGGAACGAATTATTATAAGAAGCTCTTT.

This clone was found many times. This likely traces to a read error, being one base from a far larger clone. This sample includes further DNA sequences coding for the same CDR3. The V gene is TRGV9, the J gene TRGJ1 or TRGJ2. Looked up from germline, CDR1 is GITISATS and CDR2 is ISYDGTV (reference sequence). This CDR3 comprises 14 residues. CDR3 residues: CALWEVQCYYKKLF. CDR3 nucleotide sequence: TGTGCCCTGTGGGAGGTGCAATGTTATTATAAGAAACTCTTT.

This clone was recorded a few times. The TCRdb protein, from a much larger clone, departs from this DNA's translation at residue 13, likely by read error; the protein shown derives from the DNA. V gene assignment gives TRGV3, but the J gene was left uncalled. CDR3 length equals 15 residues. Per germline, CDR1 VTNTFY and CDR2 YDVSTARD (reference sequence). The CDR3 nucleotides are TGTGCCACCTGGGACTCAGCACGCGGGTTGTATAAGGAACTCTTT. Protein product: CATWDSARGLYKELF.

Comments on this clone: TCRdb records a much larger clone's protein for this DNA, with a difference at residue 10 that likely arises from a read error; the protein given is the translation of the DNA. The chain couples TRGV2 to TRGJ1 or TRGJ2. Germline-derived CDR1 and CDR2 are EGSNGY and YDSYNSKV. V shed 0 bases, J shed 9 bases, and the junction held 11 bases outside the gene matches. The CDR3 loop spans 14 amino acids. CDR3 region: CATWDGPRNCKKLF. CDR3 sequence (DNA): TGTGCCACCTGGGACGGGCCTCGGAATTGTAAGAAACTCTTT.

As to this clone: TCRdb attributes to this sequence the protein of a much larger clone, which differs from the DNA translation at residue 5; a read error is likely, and the protein displayed is translated from the DNA. The chain uses TRGV9 and TRGJ1 or TRGJ2. TCRdb gives no J gene; it was assigned here by matching the DNA to germline. CDR1 GITISATS and CDR2 ISYDGTV come from the germline V gene (reference sequence). The CDR3 runs 14 residues. The V gene end was trimmed by 5 bases and the J gene end by 6 bases; junction bases not matched to a gene: 13. Here the CDR3 DNA reads TGTGCCTTGTGGGTGGCCCGTACGGTTTATAAGAAACTCTTT. Its translation: CALWVARTVYKKLF.

The sample holds a few counts of this clone. The mismatch at residue 3 between this DNA's translation and the TCRdb protein of a much larger clone likely reflects a read error; the protein shown is translated from the DNA. V gene TRGV3 combines with J gene TRGJ1 or TRGJ2. TCRdb records no J gene; here it was assigned by comparing the DNA to germline. The CDR3 consists of 15 residues. Germline V CDR1 and CDR2: VTNTFY, YDVSTARD (reference sequence). In nucleotides, the CDR3 is TGTGCCTCCTGGGACGTAGGCCCCCCTTATTATAAGAAACTCTTT. Protein: CASWDVGPPYYKKLF.

There are many counts of this clone. This DNA's translation differs at residue 7 from TCRdb's protein, which comes from a much larger clone; a read error is likely, and the protein shown is translated from the DNA. The chain is built from TRGV4 and TRGJ1 or TRGJ2. The germline CDR1 and CDR2 sequences are EGSTGY and YDSYTSSV. V lost 0 bases and J lost 6; bases outside the gene matches: 5. There are 13 residues in the CDR3. The CDR3 DNA follows: TGTGCCACCTGGGATGGGTGGTGTTATAAGAAACTCTTT. The encoded protein is CATWDGWCYKKLF.

This clone appeared a few times. The likely explanation is a read error, given a far larger clone one base away. Other DNA sequences in the same sample also yield this CDR3. V gene TRGV9 combines with J gene TRGJ1 or TRGJ2. Here the J gene was assigned by germline matching of the DNA, as TCRdb has none. The CDR3 length is 13 residues. The V and J ends lost 3 bases and 8 bases, in that order; junction bases with no gene match: 10. CDR1 GITISATS and CDR2 ISYDGTV come from the germline V gene (reference sequence). The CDR3 DNA is TGTGCCTTGTGGGAGCCTATCGGTAATAAGAAACTCTTT. This encodes CALWEPIGNKKLF.

This clone was observed a few times. TCRdb pairs this DNA with a much larger clone's protein that differs at residue 5, likely a read error; the protein shown was translated from the DNA. The chain joins TRGV4 to TRGJ1 or TRGJ2. TCRdb does not report a J gene; here it was assigned by matching the DNA to germline references. CDR1 is EGSTGY and CDR2 is YDSYTSSV in the germline V gene. The CDR3 runs to 13 residues. The V gene end was trimmed by 5 bases and the J gene end by 4 bases; junction bases not matched to a gene: 8. The CDR3 here is CATWGGGYYKKLF. Here the CDR3 DNA reads TGTGCCACCTGGGGTGGAGGGTATTATAAGAAACTCTTT.

This clone was seen only a few times. TCRdb has a much larger clone's protein, which differs at residue 2 from the translation of this DNA, likely because of a read error; what is shown is the protein translated from the DNA. The chain couples TRGV9 to TRGJ1 or TRGJ2. CDR3 size: 14 residues. CDR1 is GITISATS and CDR2 is ISYDGTV in the germline V gene (reference sequence). The CDR3 DNA reads TGTACCTTGTGGGAGGTGCTCTGGTATTATAAGAAACTCTTT. Translated, it gives CTLWEVLWYYKKLF.

At least ten counts were recorded for this clone. This DNA translates differently at residue 4 from the TCRdb protein, which is that of a much larger clone; a read error is likely, and the protein shown is the DNA's own translation. This chain connects TRGV4 to TRGJ1 or TRGJ2. Here the J gene was assigned by germline matching of the DNA, as TCRdb has none. The germline CDR1 and CDR2 sequences are EGSTGY and YDSYTSSV. There are 12 residues in the CDR3. The CDR3 reads CATRENYYKKLF. The CDR3 region has the DNA TGTGCCACCCGGGAAAATTATTATAAGAAACTCTTT.

For this clone: The TCRdb protein comes from a much larger clone and disagrees with this DNA's translation at residue 11, likely due to a read error; the protein given here is derived from the DNA. The chain is built from TRGV9 and TRGJ1 or TRGJ2. Because TCRdb records no J gene, it was assigned here through a match of the DNA to germline. In germline, CDR1 is GITISATS, CDR2 ISYDGTV (reference sequence). The CDR3 runs to 14 residues. CDR3 sequence (DNA): TGTGCCTTGTGGGAGGTGTTCGACGATTATAGGAAACTCTTT. Residues: CALWEVFDDYRKLF.

This clone showed up many times. For this DNA, TCRdb reports the protein of a much larger clone, which diverges at residue 8, most likely from a read error; the protein presented here is translated directly from the DNA. The chain links TRGV9 to TRGJ1 or TRGJ2. The CDR3 length is 12 residues. Germline assignment: CDR1 GITISATS and CDR2 ISYDGTV (reference sequence). The CDR3 loop is CALWEDYCKKLF. DNA of the CDR3: TGTGCCTTGTGGGAGGACTATTGTAAGAAACTCTTT.

This clone was detected only a few times. The protein that TCRdb holds for this DNA derives from a much larger clone and differs from the translated DNA at residue 21, which likely indicates a read error; the protein shown here is translated from the DNA. The chain uses TRGV9 and TRGJ1 or TRGJ2. The J gene is absent in TCRdb and was assigned here via DNA matching to germline. The CDR3 runs 25 residues. Germline values: CDR1 GITISATS, CDR2 ISYDGTV (reference sequence). CDR3 bases: TGTGCCTTGGATTCTTTGCGGGGCTTGTTACCTTGTAATAAGTTCGAACATGGTGCTTATCATAAGAAACTCTTT. Encoded protein: CALDSLRGLLPCNKFEHGAYHKKLF.

As concerns this clone: This DNA's translation and the protein TCRdb lists, from a much larger clone, do not match at residue 5, likely due to a read error; the protein shown is translated from the DNA. The CDR3 region has the DNA TGTGCCTTGTGGGGGGATACCACTGGTTGGTTCAAGATATTT. Protein product: CALWGDTTGWFKIF. V gene TRGV9 combines with J gene TRGJP1. The J gene comes from matching the DNA to germline here; TCRdb lacks it. V was pared by 5 bases and J by 0 bases, with 3 bases of the junction left unmatched. This CDR3 comprises 14 residues. Germline V lookup: CDR1 GITISATS, CDR2 ISYDGTV (reference sequence).

This clone was seen a handful of times. The protein that TCRdb holds for this DNA derives from a much larger clone and differs from the translated DNA at residue 9, which likely indicates a read error; the protein shown here is translated from the DNA. No J gene was named, though the V gene is TRGV9. The CDR3 runs 11 residues. From germline, CDR1 is GITISATS and CDR2 ISYDGTV (reference sequence). CDR3 amino acids: CALWEVPKELF. The CDR3 coding sequence is TGTGCCTTGTGGGAGGTTCCGAAGGAACTCTTT.

A word on this clone: TCRdb's protein for this DNA is that of a much larger clone and differs from the translation at residue 15, likely a read error; the protein shown is the DNA translation. The chain recombines TRGV2 with TRGJP. Germline CDR1 reads EGSNGY; CDR2 reads YDSYNSKV. The CDR3 has 17 residues. The CDR3 nucleotides read TGTGCCACCTGGGCCCCCAAGAAAGAGTTGGGCAAAAAAATCAGGGTATTT. This translates into CATWAPKKELGKKIRVF.

This clone has ten or more counts. TCRdb's listed protein matches a much larger clone and diverges from this DNA's translation at residue 9, likely through a read error; the protein shown comes from the DNA. The chain employs TRGV5P and TRGJP2. Here the J gene was assigned by germline matching of the DNA, as TCRdb has none. TRGV5P is assigned pseudogene status. The CDR3 sequence is 14 residues long. The chain's CDR3 is CATWGRNSGWIKTF. The CDR3 DNA sequence: TGTGCCACCTGGGGCAGAAATAGTGGTTGGATCAAGACGTTT.

This clone has a count of ten or more. The protein recorded in TCRdb matches a much larger clone and deviates from this DNA's translation at residue 13, suggesting a read error; the protein here is obtained by translating the DNA. The V call is TRGV9, the J call TRGJP. CDR3 length: 15 amino acids. Germline V CDR1 and CDR2: GITISATS, ISYDGTV (reference sequence). The CDR3 nucleotides are TGTGCCTTGTGGGGTGTGGAGTTGGGCAAAAAAATCAGGGTATTT. This translates into CALWGVELGKKIRVF.

This clone was seen many times. In nucleotides, the CDR3 is TGTGCGTGGGACCTGGCAAAGAAACTCTTT. This sequence encodes CAWDLAKKLF. The rearrangement uses TRGV9 and TRGJ1 or TRGJ2. The length of the CDR3 is 10 residues. CDR1 and CDR2 (germline): GITISATS, ISYDGTV (reference sequence).